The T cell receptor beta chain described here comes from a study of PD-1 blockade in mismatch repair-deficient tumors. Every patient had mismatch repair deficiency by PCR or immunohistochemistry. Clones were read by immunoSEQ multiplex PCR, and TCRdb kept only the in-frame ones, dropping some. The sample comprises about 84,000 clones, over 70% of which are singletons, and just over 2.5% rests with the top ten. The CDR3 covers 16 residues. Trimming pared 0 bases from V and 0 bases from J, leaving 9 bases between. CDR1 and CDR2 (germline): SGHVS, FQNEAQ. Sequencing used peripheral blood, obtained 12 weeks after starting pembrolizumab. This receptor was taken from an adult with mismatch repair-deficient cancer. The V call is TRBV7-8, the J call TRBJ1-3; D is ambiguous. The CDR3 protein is CASSLAVFNSGNTIYF. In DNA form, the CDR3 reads TGTGCCAGCAGCTTAGCGGTCTTCAACTCTGGAAACACCATATATTTT.